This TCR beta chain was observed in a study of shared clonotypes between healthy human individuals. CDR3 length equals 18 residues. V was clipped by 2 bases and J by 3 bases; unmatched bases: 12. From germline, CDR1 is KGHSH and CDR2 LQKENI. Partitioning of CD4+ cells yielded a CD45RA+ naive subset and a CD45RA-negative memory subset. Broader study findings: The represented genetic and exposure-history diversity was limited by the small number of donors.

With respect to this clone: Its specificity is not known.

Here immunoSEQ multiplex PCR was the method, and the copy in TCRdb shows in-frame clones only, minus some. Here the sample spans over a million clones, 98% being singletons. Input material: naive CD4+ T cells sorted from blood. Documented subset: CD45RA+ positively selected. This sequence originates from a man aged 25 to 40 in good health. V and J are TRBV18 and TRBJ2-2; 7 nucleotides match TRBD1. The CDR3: CASSPKPVQGLYTGELFF. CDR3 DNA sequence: TGTGCCAGCTCACCAAAACCAGTACAGGGGTTGTACACCGGGGAGCTGTTTTTT.